The 7 T cell receptor beta chains reported below all come from one sample, sequenced in a study of shared clonotypes between healthy human individuals. The repertoire was sequenced with immunoSEQ multiplex PCR; TCRdb's copy has only in-frame clones and lacks some. The sample yields about 1.5 million clones, approximately 96% seen once. What was sequenced was naive CD4+ T cells sorted from blood. Described subset: CD45RA+ positively selected. The receptors were sampled from a young man in good health.

The rearrangement links TRBV7-2 to TRBJ2-1, with a tentative D call TRBD2 (6 bases). The V gene's germline CDR1 is SGHTA and CDR2 FQGNSA. V was pared by 5 bases and J by 0 bases, with 17 bases between. CDR3 size: 17 residues. The CDR3: CASSHGTVPSSYNEQFF. CDR3 nucleotide sequence: TGTGCCAGCAGCCACGGGACTGTCCCTAGCTCCTACAATGAGCAGTTCTTC. Full variable domain (missing parts from reference TRBV7-2 and TRBJ2-1): GAGVSQSPSNKVTEKGKDVELRCDPISGHTALYWYRQSLGQGLEFLIYFQGNSAPDKSGLPSDRFSAERTGGSVSTLTIQRTQQEDSAVYLCASSHGTVPSSYNEQFFGPGTRLTVL.

Comments on this clone: One end of the junction does not line up with germline, which may come from a read error. The chain combines TRBV20-1 with TRBJ2-5; 10 bases agree with TRBD2. The CDR3 sequence is 11 residues long. CDR1 and CDR2 from the germline V gene are DFQATT and SNEGSKA (reference sequence). The CDR3 reads CLAGVGETQYF. DNA of the CDR3: TGTCTAGCGGGAGTGGGAGAGACCCAGTACTTC.

The V and J genes are TRBV5-8 and TRBJ1-1; D not certain. The germline CDR1 and CDR2 sequences are SGHTS and YDEGEE. V lost 0 bases and J 3 bases, leaving 6 bases between the germline ends. This CDR3 is built from 13 residues. CDR3 residues: CASSLGADTEAFF. CDR3 DNA: TGTGCCAGCAGCTTGGGGGCGGACACTGAAGCTTTCTTT.

As to this clone: Relative to the germline gene, one junction end is altered; a read error may explain this. The CDR3 spells CAISESKGTGVF. In DNA, the CDR3 is TGTGCCATCAGTGAGTCGAAAGGGACAGGGGTCTTC. This sequence joins TRBV10-3 and TRBJ2-7, with 10 bases matching TRBD1. CDR1 ENHRY and CDR2 SYGVKD come from the germline V gene. This CDR3 has 12 residues.

This clone turned up a few times. This same CDR3 is encoded by further DNA sequences in the sample. The chain has TRBV5-1 and TRBJ1-3; D is unclear. Trimming stripped 2 bases from V and 0 bases from J, with 9 bases between. In germline, CDR1 is SGHRS, CDR2 YFSETQ. The CDR3 length is 15 residues. The CDR3 here is CASSLSGSSGNTIYF. CDR3 DNA sequence: TGCGCCAGCAGCTTATCGGGGAGCTCTGGAAACACCATATATTTT.

This chain joins TRBV10-3 and TRBJ1-2; tentative D call: TRBD1 (6 bases). The germline CDR1 and CDR2 sequences are ENHRY and SYGVKD. CDR3 length: 15 residues. Deletions cut 7 bases from V and 0 bases from J, with 15 bases between. The DNA of the CDR3 is TGTGCCATCACCTCACAGGGATCTTCTAACTATGGCTACACCTTC. This sequence encodes CAITSQGSSNYGYTF.

The chain carries TRBV29-1 and TRBJ2-1, with 9 bases aligning to TRBD1. Trimming took 6 bases from V and 8 from J; bases not matched to a gene: 5. The CDR3 is made up of 12 amino acids. In germline, CDR1 is SQVTM, CDR2 ANQGSEA. CDR3 sequence reads: CSVRTGVDEQFF. CDR3 sequence (DNA): TGCAGCGTCCGGACAGGGGTGGATGAGCAGTTCTTC.